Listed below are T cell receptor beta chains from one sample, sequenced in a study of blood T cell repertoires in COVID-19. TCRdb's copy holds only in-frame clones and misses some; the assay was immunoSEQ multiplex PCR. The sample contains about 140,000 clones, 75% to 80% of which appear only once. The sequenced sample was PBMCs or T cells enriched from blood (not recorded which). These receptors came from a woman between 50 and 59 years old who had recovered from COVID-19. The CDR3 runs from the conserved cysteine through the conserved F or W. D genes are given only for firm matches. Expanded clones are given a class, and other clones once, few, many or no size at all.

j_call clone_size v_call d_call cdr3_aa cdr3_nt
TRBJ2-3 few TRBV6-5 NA CASTYSLSTDTQYF TGTGCCAGCACATATTCACTGAGCACAGATACGCAGTATTTT
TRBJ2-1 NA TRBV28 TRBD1 CASKWTGGRDEQFF TGTGCCAGCAAATGGACAGGGGGGAGGGATGAGCAGTTCTTC
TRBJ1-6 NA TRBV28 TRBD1 CASSLEGQGSLPLHF TGTGCCAGCAGTTTGGAGGGACAGGGGTCCCTGCCCCTCCACTTT
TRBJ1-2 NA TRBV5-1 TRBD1 CASSLASGGLDGYTF TGCGCCAGCAGCTTGGCGTCAGGGGGCTTGGATGGCTACACCTTC
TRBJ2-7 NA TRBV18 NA CASSPRDNSYEQYF TGTGCCAGCTCACCCCGGGACAACTCCTACGAGCAGTACTTC
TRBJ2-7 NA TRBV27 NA CASSLSASTHHEQYF TGTGCCAGCAGTTTATCGGCTAGCACACACCACGAGCAGTACTTC
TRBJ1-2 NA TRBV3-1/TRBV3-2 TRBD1 CASSQDTGGVGYTF TGTGCCAGCAGCCAAGATACAGGGGGAGTTGGCTACACCTTC
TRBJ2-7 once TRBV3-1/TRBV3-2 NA CASSQMSYYEQYF TGTGCCAGCAGCCAAATGTCCTACTACGAGCAGTACTTC
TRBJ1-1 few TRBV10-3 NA CAISGKEAVDTEAFF TGTGCCATCAGCGGGAAGGAGGCCGTGGACACTGAAGCTTTCTTT
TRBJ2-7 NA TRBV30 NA CAWSRTPGSEQYF TGTGCCTGGAGTAGGACTCCTGGCTCCGAGCAGTACTTC
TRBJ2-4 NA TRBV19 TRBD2 CASSIGGGINVKNIQYF TGTGCCAGTAGTATTGGCGGGGGAATAAATGTCAAAAACATTCAGTACTTC
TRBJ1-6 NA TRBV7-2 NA CASSLEAGHNSPLHF TGTGCCAGCAGCTTAGAGGCAGGGCATAATTCACCCCTCCACTTT
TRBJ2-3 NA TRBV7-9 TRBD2 CASSPALAASDTQYF TGTGCCAGCAGCCCCGCCCTAGCGGCCTCAGATACGCAGTATTTT
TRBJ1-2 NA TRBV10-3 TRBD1 CAISEPGQGRFYGYTF TGTGCCATCAGTGAGCCGGGACAGGGACGCTTCTATGGCTACACCTTC
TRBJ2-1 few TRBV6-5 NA CASSYSEGLNDEQFF TGTGCCAGCAGTTACTCGGAGGGCCTAAACGATGAGCAGTTCTTC
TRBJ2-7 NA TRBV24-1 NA CATSETLAHEQYF TGTGCCACCAGTGAGACCCTAGCCCACGAGCAGTACTTC
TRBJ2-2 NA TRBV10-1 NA CASSDGTYTGELFF TGCGCCAGCAGTGACGGGACTTACACCGGGGAGCTGTTTTTT
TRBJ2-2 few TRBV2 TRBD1 CASRARGQGNTGELFF TGTGCCAGCAGGGCAAGGGGGCAAGGGAACACCGGGGAGCTGTTTTTT
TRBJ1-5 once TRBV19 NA CASSETLRRQPQHF TGTGCCAGTAGCGAGACCCTCCGGAGGCAGCCCCAGCATTTT
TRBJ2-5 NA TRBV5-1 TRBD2 CASSSGTSGRTETQYF TGCGCCAGCAGCTCGGGGACTAGCGGGAGAACGGAGACCCAGTACTTC
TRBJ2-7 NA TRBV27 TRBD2 CASSLSPTSGGEQYF TGTGCCAGCAGTTTATCCCCGACTAGCGGGGGCGAGCAGTACTTC
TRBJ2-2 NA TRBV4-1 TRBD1 CASSFPGQSNTGELFF TGCGCCAGCAGCTTCCCGGGACAGTCGAACACCGGGGAGCTGTTTTTT
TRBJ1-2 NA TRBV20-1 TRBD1 CSVWTGGYTF TGCAGTGTTTGGACAGGGGGCTACACCTTC
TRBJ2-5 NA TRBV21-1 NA CASSKKPRHGGQQETQYF TGTGCCAGCAGCAAAAAGCCCCGCCACGGAGGGCAGCAAGAGACCCAGTACTTC
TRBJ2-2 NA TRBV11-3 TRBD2 CASKGGRATGELFF TGTGCCAGCAAAGGCGGGAGGGCCACCGGGGAGCTGTTTTTT
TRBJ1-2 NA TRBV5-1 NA CASSLETGQGGYTF TGCGCCAGCAGCTTGGAAACAGGGCAGGGTGGCTACACCTTC
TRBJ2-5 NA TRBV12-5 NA CASGHRTVGETQYF TGTGCTAGTGGGCACCGGACAGTAGGGGAGACCCAGTACTTC
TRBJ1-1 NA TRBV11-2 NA CASSTYLGGNTEAFF TGTGCCAGCAGCACGTACCTCGGCGGGAACACTGAAGCTTTCTTT
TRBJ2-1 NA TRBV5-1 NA CASSSERGSYNEQFF TGCGCCAGCAGCTCGGAACGGGGGTCCTACAATGAGCAGTTCTTC
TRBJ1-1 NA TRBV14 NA CASSQVRQGEAFF TGTGCCAGCAGCCAAGTACGGCAGGGTGAAGCTTTCTTT
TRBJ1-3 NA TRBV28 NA CASSPRGAGNTIYF TGTGCCAGCAGTCCCAGGGGCGCTGGAAACACCATATATTTT
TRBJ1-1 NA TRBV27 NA CASSPPGYTEAFF TGTGCCAGCAGCCCACCCGGGTACACTGAAGCTTTCTTT
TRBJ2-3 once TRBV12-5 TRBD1 CASGSGTGSPDTQYF TGTGCTAGTGGCTCCGGGACAGGGTCCCCAGATACGCAGTATTTT
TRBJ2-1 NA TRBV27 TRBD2 CASSRSGSTNEQFF TGTGCCTCCTCGCGGAGCGGGAGCACTAATGAGCAGTTCTTC
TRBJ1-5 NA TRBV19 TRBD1 CASSIGTGVAEPQHF TGTGCCAGTAGTATAGGGACAGGGGTCGCGGAGCCCCAGCATTTT
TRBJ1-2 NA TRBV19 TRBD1 CASSYDRAGYGYTF TGTGCCAGTAGTTACGACAGGGCGGGCTATGGCTACACCTTC
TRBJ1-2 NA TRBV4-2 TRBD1 CASSHSQNDRAAYGYTF TGTGCCAGCAGCCATAGCCAAAACGACAGGGCCGCGTATGGCTACACCTTC
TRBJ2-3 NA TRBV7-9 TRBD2 CASGRLAAITDTQYF TGTGCCAGCGGGCGGCTAGCGGCGATCACAGATACGCAGTATTTT
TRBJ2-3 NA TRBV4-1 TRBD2 CASSHRGVTDTQYF TGCGCCAGCAGCCATCGGGGGGTGACAGATACGCAGTATTTT